This TCR beta chain was sequenced for a study of identical twins. Findings of the study overall: Modelling underestimated the level of out-of-frame TCR alpha sharing observed in monozygotic twins. Weaker excess sharing between twins was seen in beta out-of-frame sequences.

Carrying unique molecular identifiers, the cDNA also gained a universal primer site through template switching. TCRdb recomputed calls from the 5' RACE reads with MiXCR, one row per CDR3 protein. The sample has approximately 1.8 million distinct CDR3 sequences, under 35% seen once. The donors were all healthy and Caucasian. Notes on this clonotype: Its cognate antigen is unknown.

This CDR3 spans 15 amino acids. CDR1 is SNHLY, CDR2 FYNNEI, per germline. V gave up 4 bases and J gave up 3 bases; unmatched junction bases: 6. The receptor was isolated from a newborn girl in good health. The chain joins TRBV2 to TRBJ2-3, with 8 bases aligning to TRBD2. The sequenced sample was cord blood. For the CDR3, the DNA is TGTGCCAGCAGTGGTCCCGGGACTAGGACAGATACGCAGTATTTT. As protein: CASSGPGTRTDTQYF.